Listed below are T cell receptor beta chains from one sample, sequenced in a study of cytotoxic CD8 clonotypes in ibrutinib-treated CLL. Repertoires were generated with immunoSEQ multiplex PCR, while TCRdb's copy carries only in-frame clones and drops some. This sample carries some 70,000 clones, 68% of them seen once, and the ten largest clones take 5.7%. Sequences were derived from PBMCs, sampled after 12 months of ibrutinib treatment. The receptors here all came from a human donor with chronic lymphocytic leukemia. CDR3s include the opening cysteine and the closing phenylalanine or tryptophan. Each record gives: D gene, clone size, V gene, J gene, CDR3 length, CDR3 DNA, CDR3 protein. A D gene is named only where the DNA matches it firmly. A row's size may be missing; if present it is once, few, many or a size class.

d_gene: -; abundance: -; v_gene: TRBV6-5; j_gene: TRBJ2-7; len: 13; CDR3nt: TGTGCCAGCAGGGAGTGGGGCTCCTACGAGCAGTACTTC; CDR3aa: CASREWGSYEQYF
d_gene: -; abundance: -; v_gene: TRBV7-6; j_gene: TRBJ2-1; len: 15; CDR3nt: TGTGCCAGCAGCTTTCTAAACAGGGATGATAGTGAGCAGTTCTTC; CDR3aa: CASSFLNRDDSEQFF
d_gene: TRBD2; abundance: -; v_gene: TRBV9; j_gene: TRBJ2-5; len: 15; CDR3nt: TGTGCCAGCAGTAGAGGACTAGCGGCACAAGAGACCCAGTACTTC; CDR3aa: CASSRGLAAQETQYF
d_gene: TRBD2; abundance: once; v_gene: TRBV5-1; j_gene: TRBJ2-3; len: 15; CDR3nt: TGCGCCAGCAGCCCGTCCCGGGGAGGGACAGATACGCAGTATTTT; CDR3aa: CASSPSRGGTDTQYF
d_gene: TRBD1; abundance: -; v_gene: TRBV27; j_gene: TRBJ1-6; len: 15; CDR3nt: TGTGCCAGCAGTGGGGACGACAGGGGAAATTCACCCCTCCACTTT; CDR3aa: CASSGDDRGNSPLHF
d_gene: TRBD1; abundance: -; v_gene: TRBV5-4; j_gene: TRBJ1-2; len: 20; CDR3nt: TGTGCCAGCAGCTTGGGCCGCGGACAGGGGGCGAGGCGAATAAACTATGGCTACACCTTC; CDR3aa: CASSLGRGQGARRINYGYTF
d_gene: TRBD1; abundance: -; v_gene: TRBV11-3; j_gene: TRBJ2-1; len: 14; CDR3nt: TGTGCCAGCAGCCCCCAGGGGGCCGGGAATGAGCAGTTCTTC; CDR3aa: CASSPQGAGNEQFF
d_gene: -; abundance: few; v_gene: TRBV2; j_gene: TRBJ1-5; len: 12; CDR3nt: TGTGCCAGCAAGGACAGCAATCAGCCCCAGCATTTT; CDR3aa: CASKDSNQPQHF
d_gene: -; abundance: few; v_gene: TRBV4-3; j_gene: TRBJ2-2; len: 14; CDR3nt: TGCGCCAGCAGCCAAGTCGGGGTGGCCGGGGAGCTGTTTTTT; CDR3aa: CASSQVGVAGELFF
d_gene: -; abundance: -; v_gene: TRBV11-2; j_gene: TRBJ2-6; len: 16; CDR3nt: TGTGCCAGCAGCTTCGGAGGGGGCGTTGGGGCCAACGTCCTGACTTTC; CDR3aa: CASSFGGGVGANVLTF
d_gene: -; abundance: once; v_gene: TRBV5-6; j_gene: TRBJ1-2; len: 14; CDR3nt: TGTGCCAGCAGCTTTCTCGGGCCTGGGCATGGCTACACCTTC; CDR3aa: CASSFLGPGHGYTF
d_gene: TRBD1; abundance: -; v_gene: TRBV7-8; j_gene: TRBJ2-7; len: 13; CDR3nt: TGTGCCAGCAGCCCTGAGGGGGCGTACGAGCAGTACTTC; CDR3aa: CASSPEGAYEQYF
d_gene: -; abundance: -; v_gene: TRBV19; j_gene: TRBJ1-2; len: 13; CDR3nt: TGTGCCAGTAGTAACCAAGAGGGCTATGGCTACACCTTC; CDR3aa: CASSNQEGYGYTF
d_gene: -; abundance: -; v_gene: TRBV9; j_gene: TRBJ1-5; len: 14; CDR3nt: TGTGCCAGCAGCGTAGGGGGAAGCGGTCAGCCCCAGCATTTT; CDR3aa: CASSVGGSGQPQHF
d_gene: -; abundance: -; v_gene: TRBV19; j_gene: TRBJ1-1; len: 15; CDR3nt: TGTGCCAGTAGTCCCCCGGGAGCTATGAACACTGAAGCTTTCTTT; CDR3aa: CASSPPGAMNTEAFF
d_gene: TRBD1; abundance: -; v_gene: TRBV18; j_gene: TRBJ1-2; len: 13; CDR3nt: TGTGCCAGCTCACCAGACAGGGAAGGGGGCTACACCTTC; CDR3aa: CASSPDREGGYTF
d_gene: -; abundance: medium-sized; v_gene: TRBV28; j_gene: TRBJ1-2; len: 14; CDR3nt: TGTGCCAGCAGGAGGGTCGGTGTTGCCTATGGCTACACCTTC; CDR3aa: CASRRVGVAYGYTF
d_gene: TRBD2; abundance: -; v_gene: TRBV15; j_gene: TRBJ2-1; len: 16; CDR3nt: TGTGCCACCAGCAGAGATCTAGCGGGGGGGCAGGCTGAGCAGTTCTTC; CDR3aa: CATSRDLAGGQAEQFF
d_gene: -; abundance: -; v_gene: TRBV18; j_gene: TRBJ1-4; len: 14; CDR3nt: TGTGCCAGCTCGGACGGCGCAACTAATGAAAAACTGTTTTTT; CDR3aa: CASSDGATNEKLFF
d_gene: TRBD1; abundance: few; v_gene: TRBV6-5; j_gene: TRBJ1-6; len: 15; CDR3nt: TGTGCCAGCAGAGCAGGGGGCGCGTTTAATTCACCCCTCCACTTT; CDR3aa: CASRAGGAFNSPLHF
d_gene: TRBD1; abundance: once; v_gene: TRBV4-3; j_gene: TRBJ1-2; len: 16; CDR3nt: TGCGCCAGCAGCCAATTCTGGGACAGATCGAACTATGGCTACACCTTC; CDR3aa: CASSQFWDRSNYGYTF
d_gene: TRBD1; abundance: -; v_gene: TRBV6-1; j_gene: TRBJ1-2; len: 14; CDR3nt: TGTGCCAGCAGGAGGGGACAGACTAACTATGGCTACACCTTC; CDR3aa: CASRRGQTNYGYTF
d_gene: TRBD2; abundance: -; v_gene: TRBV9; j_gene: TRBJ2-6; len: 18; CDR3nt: TGTGCCAGCAGCCCGGGACTAGCGGGGGGTACTGGGGCCAACGTCCTGACTTTC; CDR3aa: CASSPGLAGGTGANVLTF
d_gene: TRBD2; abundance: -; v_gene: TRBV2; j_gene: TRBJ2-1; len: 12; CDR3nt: TGTGCCAGGGGAGCGGGGGAAGATGAGCAGTTCTTC; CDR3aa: CARGAGEDEQFF
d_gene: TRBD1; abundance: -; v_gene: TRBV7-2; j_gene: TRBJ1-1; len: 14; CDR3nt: TGTGCCAGCAGCTTCGGACAGGGGGGCACTGAAGCTTTCTTT; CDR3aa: CASSFGQGGTEAFF
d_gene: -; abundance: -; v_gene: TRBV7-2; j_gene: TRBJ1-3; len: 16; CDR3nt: TGTGCCAGCAGCTGGCGGCAGGTCAGAGCAGGAAACACCATATATTTT; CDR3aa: CASSWRQVRAGNTIYF
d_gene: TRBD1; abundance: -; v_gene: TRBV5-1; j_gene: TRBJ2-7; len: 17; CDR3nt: TGCGCCAGCAGCTTTGGGCTACAGGGGGCTGGGGATTACGAGCAGTACTTC; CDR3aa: CASSFGLQGAGDYEQYF
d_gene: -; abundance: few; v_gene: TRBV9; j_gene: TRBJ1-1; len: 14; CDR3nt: TGTGCCAGCAGCGTAGTAGGGGTCGGGACTGAAGCTTTCTTT; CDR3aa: CASSVVGVGTEAFF
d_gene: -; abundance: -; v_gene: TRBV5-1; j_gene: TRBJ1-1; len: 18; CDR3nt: TGCGCCAGCAGCTTGGGTTTCGGAACGAGGACGGTATACACTGAAGCTTTCTTT; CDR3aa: CASSLGFGTRTVYTEAFF
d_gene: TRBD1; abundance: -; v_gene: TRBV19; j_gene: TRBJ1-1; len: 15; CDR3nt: TGTGCCAGTCTCGGACAGGGTGGGTTGAACACTGAAGCTTTCTTT; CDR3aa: CASLGQGGLNTEAFF
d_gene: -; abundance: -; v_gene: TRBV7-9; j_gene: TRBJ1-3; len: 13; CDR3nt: TGTGCCAGCAGGAGGCTCTCTGGAAACACCATATATTTT; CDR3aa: CASRRLSGNTIYF
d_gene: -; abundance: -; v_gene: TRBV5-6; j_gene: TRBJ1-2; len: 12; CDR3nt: TGTGCCAGCAGCTTGTACCAGTCAGGCTACACCTTC; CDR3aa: CASSLYQSGYTF
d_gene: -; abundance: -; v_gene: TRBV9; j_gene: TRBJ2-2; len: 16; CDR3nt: TGTGCCAGCAGCAACTCCGGTGGGTCGGGACTCGGGGAGCTGTTTTTT; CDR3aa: CASSNSGGSGLGELFF
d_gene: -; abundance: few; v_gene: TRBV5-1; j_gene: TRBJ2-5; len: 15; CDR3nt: TGCGCCAGCAGCTTGGCAACAGGGTGGCAAGAGACCCAGTACTTC; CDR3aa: CASSLATGWQETQYF
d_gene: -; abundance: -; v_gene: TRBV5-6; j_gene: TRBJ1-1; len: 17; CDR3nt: TGTGCCAGCAGCTTGTCTCTGGGTTCGGGTTGGAACACTGAAGCTTTCTTT; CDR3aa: CASSLSLGSGWNTEAFF
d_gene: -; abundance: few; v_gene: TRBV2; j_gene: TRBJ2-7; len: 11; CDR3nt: TGTGCCAGCAGTGGGGGGTGGGAGCAGTACTTC; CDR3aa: CASSGGWEQYF
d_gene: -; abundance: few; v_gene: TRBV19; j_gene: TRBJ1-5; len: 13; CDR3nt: TGTGCCAGTAGACTCAGCGGAAATCAGCCCCAGCATTTT; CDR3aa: CASRLSGNQPQHF